What follows describes a single T cell receptor beta chain. Assay: immunoSEQ multiplex PCR; the TCRdb copy retains only in-frame clones and omits some. In the table there are about 320,000 clones, around 83% of which are singletons. These data are taken from a study of blood T cell repertoires in COVID-19. Germline CDR1 is MDHEN and CDR2 is SYDVKM. The V gene lost 8 bases and the J gene lost 0 bases, with 11 bases spanning the gap. This CDR3 is 14 amino acids long. The sequenced material came from peripheral blood. This sequence was found in a woman in her 50s with acute or convalescent COVID-19. V gene TRBV28 combines with J gene TRBJ1-3, with D perhaps matching TRBD1 (5 bases). This CDR3 is CASRGGGSGNTIYF. The DNA of the CDR3 is TGTGCCAGCCGGGGCGGGGGCTCTGGAAACACCATATATTTT.